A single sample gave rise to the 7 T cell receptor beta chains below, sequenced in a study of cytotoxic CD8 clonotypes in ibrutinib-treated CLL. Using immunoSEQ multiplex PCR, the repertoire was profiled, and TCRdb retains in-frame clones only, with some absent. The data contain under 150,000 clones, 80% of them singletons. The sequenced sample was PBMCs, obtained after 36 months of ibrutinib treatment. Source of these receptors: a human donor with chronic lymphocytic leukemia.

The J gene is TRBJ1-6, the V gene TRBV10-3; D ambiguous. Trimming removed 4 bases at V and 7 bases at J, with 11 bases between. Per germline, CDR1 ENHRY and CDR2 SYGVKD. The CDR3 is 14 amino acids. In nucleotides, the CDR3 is TGTGCCATCAGTGTACAAGGCGTCAATTCACCCCTCCACTTT. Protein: CAISVQGVNSPLHF.

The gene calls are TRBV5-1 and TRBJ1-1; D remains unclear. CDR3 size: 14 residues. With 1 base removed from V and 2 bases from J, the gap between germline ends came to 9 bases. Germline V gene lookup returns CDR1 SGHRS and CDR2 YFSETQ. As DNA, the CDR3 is TGCGCCAGCAGCTTGTTGGTGGCCAACACTGAAGCTTTCTTT. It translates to CASSLLVANTEAFF.

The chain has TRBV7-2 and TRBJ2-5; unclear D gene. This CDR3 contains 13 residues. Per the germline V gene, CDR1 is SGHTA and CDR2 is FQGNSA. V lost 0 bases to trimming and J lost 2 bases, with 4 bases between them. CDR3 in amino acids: CASSLATQETQYF. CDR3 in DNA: TGTGCCAGCAGCTTAGCTACTCAAGAGACCCAGTACTTC.

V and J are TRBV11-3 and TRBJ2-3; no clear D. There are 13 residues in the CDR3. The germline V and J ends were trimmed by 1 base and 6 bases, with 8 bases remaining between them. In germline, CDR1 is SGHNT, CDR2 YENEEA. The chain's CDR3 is CASSLGLSDTQYF. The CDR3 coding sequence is TGTGCCAGCAGCTTAGGACTCTCTGATACGCAGTATTTT.

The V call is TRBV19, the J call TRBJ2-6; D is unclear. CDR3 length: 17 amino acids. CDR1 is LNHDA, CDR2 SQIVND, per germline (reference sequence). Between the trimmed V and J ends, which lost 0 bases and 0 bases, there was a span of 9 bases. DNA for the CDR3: TGTGCCAGTAGTATAGACCCCAGAGTCTCTGGGGCCAACGTCCTGACTTTC. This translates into CASSIDPRVSGANVLTF.

CDR3 DNA: TGTGCCACCAGCAGAGTCAGGGGTAATGAGCAGTTCTTC. This sequence encodes CATSRVRGNEQFF. The chain is built from TRBV15 and TRBJ2-1; D is possibly TRBD1 (6 bases). Trimming took 1 base from V and 7 from J, leaving 8 bases between them. In germline, CDR1 is LNHNV, CDR2 YYDKDF (reference sequence). The CDR3 totals 13 residues.

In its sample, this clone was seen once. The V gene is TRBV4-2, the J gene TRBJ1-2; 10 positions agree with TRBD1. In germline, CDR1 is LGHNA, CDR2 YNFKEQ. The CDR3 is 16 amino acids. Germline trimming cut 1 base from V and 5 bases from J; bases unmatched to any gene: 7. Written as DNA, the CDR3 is TGTGCCAGCAGCCAAGTGACAGGGGGCGCGTGGTATGGCTACACCTTC. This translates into CASSQVTGGAWYGYTF.